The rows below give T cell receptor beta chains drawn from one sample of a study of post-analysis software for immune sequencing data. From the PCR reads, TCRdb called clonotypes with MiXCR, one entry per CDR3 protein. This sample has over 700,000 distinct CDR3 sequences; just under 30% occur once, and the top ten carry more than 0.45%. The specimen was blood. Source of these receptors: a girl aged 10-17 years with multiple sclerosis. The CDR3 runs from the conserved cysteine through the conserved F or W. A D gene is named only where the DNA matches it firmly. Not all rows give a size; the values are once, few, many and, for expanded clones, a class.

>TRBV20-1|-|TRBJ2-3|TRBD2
TGCAGTGCTAGCGACGAACTAGCGGCCATAGATACGCAGTATTTT
CSASDELAAIDTQYF
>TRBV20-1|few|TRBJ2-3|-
TGCAGTGCTAGAGATCGGGCTAGAGGTTACGATACGCAGTATTTT
CSARDRARGYDTQYF
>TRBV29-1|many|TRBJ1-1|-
TGCAGCGTTGAAGACCTCGCAAGGACTGAAGCTTTCTTT
CSVEDLARTEAFF
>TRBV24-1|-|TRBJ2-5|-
TGTGCCACCAGTGAAGCCAGGTCACGCGAGACCCAGTACTTC
CATSEARSRETQYF
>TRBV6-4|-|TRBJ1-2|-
TGTGCCATCGACAGGCCCTTCTATGGCTACACCTTC
CAIDRPFYGYTF
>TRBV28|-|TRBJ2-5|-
TGTGCCAGCAGTCGACCCGTTGGGGAGACCCAGTACTTC
CASSRPVGETQYF
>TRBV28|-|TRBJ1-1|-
TGTGCCAGCAGTCAACCCTCGAGGGGGAGCACTGAAGCTTTCTTT
CASSQPSRGSTEAFF
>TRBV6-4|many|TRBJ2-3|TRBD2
TGTGCCAGCAGTCCGGGGACTAACACAGATACGCAGTATTTT
CASSPGTNTDTQYF
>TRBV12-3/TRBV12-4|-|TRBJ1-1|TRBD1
TGTGCCAGCGGACAGGGATTCATGAACACTGAAGCTTTCTTT
CASGQGFMNTEAFF
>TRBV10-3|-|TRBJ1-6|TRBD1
TGTGCCATCAGTGAGCGTAAGGGACAGGGTAATTCACCCCTCCACTTT
CAISERKGQGNSPLHF
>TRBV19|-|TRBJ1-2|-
TGTGCCGGCAGTTCCCCAGCAGCCAGCGCCTATGGCTACACCTTC
CAGSSPAASAYGYTF
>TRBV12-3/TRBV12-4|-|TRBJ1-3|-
TGTGCCAGCAGTTTAGAAGAGACAGCAGGAAACACCATATATTTT
CASSLEETAGNTIYF
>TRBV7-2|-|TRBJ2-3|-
TGTGCCAGCAGCTTAGGGGGGGCGGGAAGGAATACGCAGTATTTT
CASSLGGAGRNTQYF
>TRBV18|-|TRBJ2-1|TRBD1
TGTGCCAGCTCACAAGGGACAGGTACCTACAATGAGCAGTTCTTC
CASSQGTGTYNEQFF
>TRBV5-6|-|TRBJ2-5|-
TGTGCCAGCAGCTTGGGACAGCTCAAAGAGACCCAGTACTTC
CASSLGQLKETQYF
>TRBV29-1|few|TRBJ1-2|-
TGCAGCGCCGGCCGGGCAGGAATCTATGGCTACACCTTC
CSAGRAGIYGYTF
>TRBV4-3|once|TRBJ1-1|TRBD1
TGCGCCAGCAGCCAATCCATCAGGGGGTGGGCTGAAGCTTTCTTT
CASSQSIRGWAEAFF
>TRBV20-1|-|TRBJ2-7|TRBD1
TGCAGTGCTAGAACTAAAGGACAGGTATCCTACGAGCAGTACTTC
CSARTKGQVSYEQYF
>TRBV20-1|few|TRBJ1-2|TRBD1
TGCAGTGCTACGGACAGGGAGAAAGGCTACACCTTC
CSATDREKGYTF
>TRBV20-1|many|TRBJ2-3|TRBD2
TGCAGTGCACCGCCACCCCGGACTAGCGGGGGGAAAGAGACGCAGTATTTT
CSAPPPRTSGGKETQYF
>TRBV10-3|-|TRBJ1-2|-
TGTGCCATCAGTGGGGCTCAGGGGATCGGCTACACCTTC
CAISGAQGIGYTF
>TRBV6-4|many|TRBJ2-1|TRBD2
TGTGCCAGCAGCGGGGAGGGGACGGGCAATGAGCAGTTCTTC
CASSGEGTGNEQFF
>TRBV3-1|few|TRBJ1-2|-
TGTGCCAGCAGCCAAGATCTGGCAGGGCTCGGCTACACCTTC
CASSQDLAGLGYTF
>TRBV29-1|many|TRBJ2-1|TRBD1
TGCAGCGTCGCTACGACAGGGGGGTACAATGAGCAGTTCTTC
CSVATTGGYNEQFF
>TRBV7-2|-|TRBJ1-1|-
TGTACCAGCAGCTTAGCGTGGGGTGAAGCTTTCTTT
CTSSLAWGEAFF
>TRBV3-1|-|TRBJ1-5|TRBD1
TGTGCCAGCAGCCAGCGGACAGGGGGGGATCAGCCCCAGCATTTT
CASSQRTGGDQPQHF
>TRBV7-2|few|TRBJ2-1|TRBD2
TGTGCCAGCACCTCGCAGCGGGAGGGATACAATGAGCAGTTCTTC
CASTSQREGYNEQFF
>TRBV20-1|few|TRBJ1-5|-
TGCAGTTCCTCGAGGGGCAGTCCATCGGCAAGCAATCAGCCCCAGCATTTT
CSSSRGSPSASNQPQHF
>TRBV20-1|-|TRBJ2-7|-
TGCAGTGCCCGGTCTGTGGGTGGTAGGTACGAGCAGTACTTC
CSARSVGGRYEQYF
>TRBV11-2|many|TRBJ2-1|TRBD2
TGTGCCAGCAGCTCGGGACTAGCAGGCAATGAGCAGTTCTTC
CASSSGLAGNEQFF
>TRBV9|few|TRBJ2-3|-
TGTGCCAGCAGCGTCGGGGGATCATATAGCACAGATACGCAGTATTTT
CASSVGGSYSTDTQYF
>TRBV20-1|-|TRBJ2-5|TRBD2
TGCAGTGCTAGTCGTATCAGCGGGAGAAGTGAGACCCAGTACTTC
CSASRISGRSETQYF
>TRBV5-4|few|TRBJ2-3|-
TGTGCCAGCAGCTTGGGGGTAATGTGGGAGAACACAGATACGCAGTATTTT
CASSLGVMWENTDTQYF
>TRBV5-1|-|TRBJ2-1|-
TGCGCCAGCAGCTTTCAGATGACACGGGGCGGGAATGAGCAGTTCTTC
CASSFQMTRGGNEQFF
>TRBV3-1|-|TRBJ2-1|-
TGTGCCAGCAGCCAAGATTTTGGACAATACAATGAGCAGTTCTTC
CASSQDFGQYNEQFF
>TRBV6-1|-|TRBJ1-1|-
TGTGCCAGCAGTCTCATTCCGGGAAGTCACATGAACACTGAAGCTTTCTTT
CASSLIPGSHMNTEAFF
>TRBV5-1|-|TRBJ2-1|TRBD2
TGCGCCAGCAGCTGGGGACTAGCGGGGGACTACAATGAGCAGTTCTTC
CASSWGLAGDYNEQFF
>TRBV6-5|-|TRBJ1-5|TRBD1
TGTGCCAGCAGCTCTCAGGGGGGCACGGGCAATCAGCCCCAGCATTTT
CASSSQGGTGNQPQHF
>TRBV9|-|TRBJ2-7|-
TGTGCCAGCAGCGAGGGCCCTAGCTCCTACGAGCAGTACTTC
CASSEGPSSYEQYF
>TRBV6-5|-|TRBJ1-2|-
TGTGCCAGCAGTCGGGACATTGCTAACTATGGCTACACCTTC
CASSRDIANYGYTF
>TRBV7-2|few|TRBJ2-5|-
TGTGCCAGCAGCTTGATGGACCAAGAGACCCAGTACTTC
CASSLMDQETQYF
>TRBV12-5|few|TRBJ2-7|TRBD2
TGTGCTAGTGGTTTGGCCTCGACTAGCGGGTCGCCCTACGAGCAGTACTTC
CASGLASTSGSPYEQYF
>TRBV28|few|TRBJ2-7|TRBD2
TGTGCCAGCAGTTTCTATGGCGGGAGCTACGAGCAGTACTTC
CASSFYGGSYEQYF
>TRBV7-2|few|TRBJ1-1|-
TGTGCCAGCAGCCCACAGGGTGTTGGCACTGAAGCTTTCTTT
CASSPQGVGTEAFF
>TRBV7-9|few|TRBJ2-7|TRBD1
TGTGCCAGCAGCCTCGGGACAGGGGGCTTGTTCGAGCAGTACTTC
CASSLGTGGLFEQYF
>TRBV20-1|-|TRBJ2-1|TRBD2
TGCAGTGCTAGAGTCAAGCGGGGGGCGGCGACCTACAATGAGCAGTTCTTC
CSARVKRGAATYNEQFF
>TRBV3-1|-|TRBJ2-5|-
TGTGCCGGCAGCCCCGGTAGAGGCGGCCGGGAGACCCAGTACTTC
CAGSPGRGGRETQYF
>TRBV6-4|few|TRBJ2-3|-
TGTGCCAGCAGTGACTATCCAGGGCAAGATACGCAGTATTTT
CASSDYPGQDTQYF
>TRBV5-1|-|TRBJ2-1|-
TGCGCCAGCAGCTGGGCGGACAATGAGCAGTTCTTC
CASSWADNEQFF
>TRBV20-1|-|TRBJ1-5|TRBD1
TGCAGTGCCACAGCGACAGGGGTCCAGCCCCAGCATTTT
CSATATGVQPQHF
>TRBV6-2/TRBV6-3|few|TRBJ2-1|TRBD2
TGTGCCTGCCGTGGCGGGAGCCGCTCAGGGAATGAGCAGTTCTTC
CACRGGSRSGNEQFF
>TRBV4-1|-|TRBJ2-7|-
TGCGCCAGCAGCCACGGACCTTCCTACGAGCAGTACTTC
CASSHGPSYEQYF
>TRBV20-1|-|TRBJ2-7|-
TGCAGTGCTAGAGGTCGGACTGAGTACGAGCAGTACTTC
CSARGRTEYEQYF